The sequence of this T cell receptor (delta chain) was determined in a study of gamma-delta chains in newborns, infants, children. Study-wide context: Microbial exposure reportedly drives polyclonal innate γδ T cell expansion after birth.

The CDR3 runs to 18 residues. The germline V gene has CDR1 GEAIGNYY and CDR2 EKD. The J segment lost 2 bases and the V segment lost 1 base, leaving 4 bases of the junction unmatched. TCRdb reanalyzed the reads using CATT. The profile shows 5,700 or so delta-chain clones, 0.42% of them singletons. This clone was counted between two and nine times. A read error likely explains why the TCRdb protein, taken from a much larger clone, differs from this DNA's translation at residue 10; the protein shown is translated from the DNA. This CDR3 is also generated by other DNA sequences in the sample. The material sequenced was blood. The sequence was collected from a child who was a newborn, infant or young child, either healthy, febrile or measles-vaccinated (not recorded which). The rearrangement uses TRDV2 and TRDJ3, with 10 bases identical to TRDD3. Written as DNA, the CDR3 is TGTGCCTGTGACACTGGGGGATACAGCCCCTGGGACACCCGACAGATGTTTTTC. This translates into CACDTGGYSPWDTRQMFF.